These 14 T cell receptor beta chains were sequenced from one sample in a study of blood T cell repertoires in COVID-19. Sequenced by immunoSEQ multiplex PCR; TCRdb stores in-frame clones only, minus some. Of about 15,000 clones listed, roughly 90% are singletons. Sequenced: peripheral blood. These receptors originate from a human donor in a cohort sampled during active COVID-19.

In its sample, this clone was seen once. The V gene is TRBV5-1, the J gene TRBJ2-3; D gene uncertain. The germline V gene encodes CDR1 SGHRS and CDR2 YFSETQ. With 7 bases removed from V and 1 base from J, the gap between germline ends came to 13 bases. This CDR3 region has 14 residues. CDR3 sequence: CASRLYAGTDTQYF. The CDR3 DNA sequence: TGCGCCAGCCGATTATACGCAGGCACAGATACGCAGTATTTT.

The chain carries TRBV28 and TRBJ1-1; TRBD1 matches 7 bases. V trimming: 6 bases; J trimming: 5 bases; junction bases outside the gene matches: 15. Germline lookup yields CDR1 MDHEN and CDR2 SYDVKM. The CDR3 is made up of 16 amino acids. The CDR3 is CASSRPTGRFGTEAFF. Written as DNA, the CDR3 is TGTGCCAGCAGCCGTCCGACAGGGAGGTTTGGGACTGAAGCTTTCTTT.

This clone was seen more than once but under ten times. The V and J genes are TRBV21-1 and TRBJ1-1. TRBV21-1 is given as a pseudogene. The CDR3 covers 12 residues. CDR3 loop: CASSFPRTEAFF. The CDR3 DNA reads as TGTGCCAGCAGCTTCCCTAGGACTGAAGCTTTCTTT.

The chain couples TRBV5-4 to TRBJ1-6, with TRBD1 as a possible D gene (5 bases). Germline V gene sequence: CDR1 SGHNT, CDR2 YYREEE (reference sequence). This CDR3 is 18 amino acids long. Between the trimmed V and J ends, which lost 0 bases and 6 bases, there was a span of 19 bases. Written as DNA, the CDR3 is TGTGCCAGCAGCTTGGTCCAGGGCATACCGCTGCGTAATTCACCCCTCCACTTT. As protein: CASSLVQGIPLRNSPLHF.

J is TRBJ2-5 and V is TRBV6-6; a possible D gene is TRBD2 (5 bases). V was trimmed by 2 bases and J by 4 bases, leaving 11 bases between them. The germline gives CDR1 MNHNY, CDR2 SVGAGI (reference sequence). CDR3 size: 14 residues. For the CDR3, the DNA is TGTGCCAGCAGTTACCCCGAACGGGGAGAGACCCAGTACTTC. Its translation is CASSYPERGETQYF.

The chain joins TRBV28 to TRBJ2-4; perhaps TRBD2 as D (6 bases). Trimming stripped 6 bases from V and 0 bases from J, with 12 bases between. The CDR3 totals 15 residues. Germline lookup yields CDR1 MDHEN and CDR2 SYDVKM. DNA of the CDR3: TGTGCCAGCAGGGGGGACTTTTTAGCCAAAAACATTCAGTACTTC. The encoded protein is CASRGDFLAKNIQYF.

V usage is TRBV27 and J usage is TRBJ1-4, with D possibly TRBD1 on 5 matching bases. The V and J ends lost 4 bases and 12 bases respectively, with 24 bases between them. Germline-derived CDR1 and CDR2 are MNHEY and SMNVEV (reference sequence). The CDR3 contains 16 residues. The CDR3 sequence is CASSSSGPRNTGELFF. CDR3 bases: TGTGCCAGCAGTTCATCCGGGCCTCGCAATACGGGGGAACTGTTTTTT.

The chain joins TRBV19 to TRBJ2-7; 9 nucleotides agree with TRBD1. CDR3 length: 15 amino acids. J lost 3 bases, V lost 4 bases, and 7 bases had no gene match. Germline V gene data show CDR1 as LNHDA and CDR2 as SQIVND (reference sequence). The CDR3 sequence: CASSKTGTGYYEQYF. The CDR3 DNA reads as TGTGCCAGTAGTAAAACCGGGACAGGGTACTACGAGCAGTACTTC.

This rearrangement joins TRBV12-5 to TRBJ2-5, with D maybe TRBD1 (6 bases). V lost 6 bases, J lost 2 bases, and 10 bases lay in between. This CDR3 is 13 amino acids long. From germline, CDR1 is LGHNT and CDR2 FRNRAP. The CDR3 DNA is TGTGCTAGTGGCAGGGGCTCACAAGAGACCCAGTACTTC. Translating gives CASGRGSQETQYF.

A single count supports this clone. The gene calls are TRBV19 and TRBJ1-1; D might be TRBD1 (6 bases). CDR1 is LNHDA, CDR2 SQIVND, per germline (reference sequence). With 10 bases removed from V and 3 bases from J, the gap between germline ends came to 15 bases. The CDR3 totals 13 residues. CDR3 DNA sequence: TGTGCCACTGGTCAGGGGTCGTACACTGAAGCTTTCTTT. This gives the protein CATGQGSYTEAFF.

The gene calls are TRBV18 and TRBJ2-7; TRBD2 matches 12 bases. The V gene end was trimmed by 3 bases and the J gene end by 7 bases; junction bases not matched to a gene: 7. Germline CDR1 KGHSH, CDR2 LQKENI. The CDR3 contains 15 residues. The CDR3 DNA reads as TGTGCCAGCTCACCCCCTAGCGGGGGGGCGCAAGAGCAGTACTTC. Translated: CASSPPSGGAQEQYF.

The chain combines TRBV27 with TRBJ2-5; D might be TRBD1 (5 bases). CDR1 and CDR2 from the germline V gene are MNHEY and SMNVEV (reference sequence). Trimming cost V 6 bases and J 2 bases, with 16 bases left between them. This CDR3 is built from 15 residues. The CDR3 DNA reads as TGTGCCAGCAGGACCTACAGGACACTTCAAGAGACCCAGTACTTC. Translation gives CASRTYRTLQETQYF.

This clone showed up just once. The chain carries TRBV11-2 and TRBJ2-1; possibly TRBD2 for D (6 bases). The V and J ends lost 2 bases and 6 bases respectively, with 14 bases between them. The CDR3 is made up of 15 amino acids. CDR1 is SGHAT, CDR2 FQNNGV, per germline. This CDR3 reads CASSLTIVGGNEQFF. In DNA form, the CDR3 reads TGTGCCAGCAGCTTAACCATCGTGGGGGGCAATGAGCAGTTCTTC. Looking up the rest from reference TRBV11-2 and TRBJ2-1 gives the full variable domain: EAGVAQSPRYKIIEKRQSVAFWCNPISGHATLYWYQQILGQGPKLLIQFQNNGVVDDSQLPKDRFSAERLKGVDSTLKIQPAKLEDSAVYLCASSLTIVGGNEQFFGPGTRLTVL.

The V gene is TRBV10-2, the J gene TRBJ1-5, with 8 bases identical to TRBD1. The germline gives CDR1 WSHSY, CDR2 SAAADI. The CDR3 is 14 amino acids. After removal of 6 bases from V and 1 base from J, the junction contained 2 bases not matched to a gene. The CDR3 spells CASRAGGSNQPQHF. CDR3 nucleotide sequence: TGCGCCAGCAGAGCAGGGGGCAGCAATCAGCCCCAGCATTTT.